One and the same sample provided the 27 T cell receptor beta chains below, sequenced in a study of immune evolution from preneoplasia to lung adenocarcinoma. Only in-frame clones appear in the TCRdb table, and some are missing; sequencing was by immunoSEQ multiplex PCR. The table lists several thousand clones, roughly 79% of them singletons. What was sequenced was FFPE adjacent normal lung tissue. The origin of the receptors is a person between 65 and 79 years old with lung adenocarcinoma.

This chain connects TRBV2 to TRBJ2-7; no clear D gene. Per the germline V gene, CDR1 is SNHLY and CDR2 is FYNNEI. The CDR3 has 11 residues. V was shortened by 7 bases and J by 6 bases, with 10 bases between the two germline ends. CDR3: CASKVLSEQYF. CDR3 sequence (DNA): TGTGCCAGCAAGGTGTTAAGCGAGCAGTACTTC.

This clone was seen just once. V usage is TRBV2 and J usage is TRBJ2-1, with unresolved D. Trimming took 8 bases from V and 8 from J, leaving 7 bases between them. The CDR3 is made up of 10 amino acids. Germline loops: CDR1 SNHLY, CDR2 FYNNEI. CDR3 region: CASSNYEQFF. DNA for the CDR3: TGTGCCAGCTCCAATTATGAGCAGTTCTTC.

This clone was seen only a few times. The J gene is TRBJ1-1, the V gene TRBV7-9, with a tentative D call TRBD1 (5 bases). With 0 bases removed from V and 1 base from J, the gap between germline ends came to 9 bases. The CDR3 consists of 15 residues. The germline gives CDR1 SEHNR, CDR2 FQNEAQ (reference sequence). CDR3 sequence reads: CASSLATGGNTEAFF. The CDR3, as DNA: TGTGCCAGCAGCTTAGCGACCGGGGGGAACACTGAAGCTTTCTTT. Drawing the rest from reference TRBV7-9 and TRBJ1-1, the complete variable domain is DTGVSQNPRHKITKRGQNVTFRCDPISEHNRLYWYRQTLGQGPEFLTYFQNEAQLEKSRLLSDRFSAERPKGSFSTLEIQRTEQGDSAMYLCASSLATGGNTEAFFGQGTRLTVV.

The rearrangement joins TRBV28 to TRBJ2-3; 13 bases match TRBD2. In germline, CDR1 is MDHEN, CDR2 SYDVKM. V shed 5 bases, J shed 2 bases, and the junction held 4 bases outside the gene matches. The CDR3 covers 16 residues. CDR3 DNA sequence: TGTGCCAGCAGTCCGGGACTAGCGGGGTCCACAGATACGCAGTATTTT. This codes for CASSPGLAGSTDTQYF.

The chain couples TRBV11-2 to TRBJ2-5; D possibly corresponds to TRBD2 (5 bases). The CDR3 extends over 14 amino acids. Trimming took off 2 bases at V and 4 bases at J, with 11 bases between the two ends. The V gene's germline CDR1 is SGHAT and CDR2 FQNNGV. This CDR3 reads CASSLSPRGETQYF. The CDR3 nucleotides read TGTGCCAGCAGCTTATCCCCACGGGGAGAGACCCAGTACTTC.

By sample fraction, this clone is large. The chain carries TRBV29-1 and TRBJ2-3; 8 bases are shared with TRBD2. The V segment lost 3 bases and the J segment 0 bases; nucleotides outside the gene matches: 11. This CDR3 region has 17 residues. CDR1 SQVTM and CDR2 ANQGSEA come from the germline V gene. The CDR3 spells CSVDDAGGSQSTDTQYF. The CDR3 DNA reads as TGCAGCGTTGACGATGCGGGGGGATCTCAAAGCACAGATACGCAGTATTTT.

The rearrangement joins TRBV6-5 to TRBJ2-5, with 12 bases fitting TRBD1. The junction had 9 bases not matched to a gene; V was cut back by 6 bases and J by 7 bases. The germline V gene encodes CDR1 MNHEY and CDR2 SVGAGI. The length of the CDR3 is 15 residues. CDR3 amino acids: CASRLGQGAAGTQYF. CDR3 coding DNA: TGTGCCAGCAGACTGGGACAGGGGGCCGCCGGGACCCAGTACTTC.

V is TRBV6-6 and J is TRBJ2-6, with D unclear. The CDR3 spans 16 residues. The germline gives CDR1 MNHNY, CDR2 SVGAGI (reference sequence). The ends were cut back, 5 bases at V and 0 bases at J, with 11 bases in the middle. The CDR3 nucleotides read TGTGCCAGCAGTCCCTTCGAATCCTCTGGGGCCAACGTCCTGACTTTC. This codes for CASSPFESSGANVLTF.

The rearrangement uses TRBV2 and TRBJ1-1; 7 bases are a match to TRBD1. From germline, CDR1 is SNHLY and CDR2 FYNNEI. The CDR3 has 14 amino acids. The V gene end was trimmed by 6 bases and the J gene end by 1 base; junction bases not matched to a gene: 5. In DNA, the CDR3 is TGTGCCAGCAGGAACCGGGACAGGAACACTGAAGCTTTCTTT. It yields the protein CASRNRDRNTEAFF. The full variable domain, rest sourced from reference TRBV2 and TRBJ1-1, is EPEVTQTPSHQVTQMGQEVILRCVPISNHLYFYWYRQILGQKVEFLVSFYNNEISEKSEIFDDQFSVERPDGSNFTLKIRSTKLEDSAMYFCASRNRDRNTEAFFGQGTRLTVV.

The CDR3 DNA reads as TGCAGCGTTGAAGGGGCCGGGATGTCGGCGAACACCGGGGAGCTGTTTTTT. It is translated as CSVEGAGMSANTGELFF. The rearrangement links TRBV29-1 to TRBJ2-2; perhaps TRBD2 as D (5 bases). Germline-derived CDR1 and CDR2 are SQVTM and ANQGSEA. Trimming pared 1 base from V and 0 bases from J, leaving 15 bases between. There are 17 residues in the CDR3.

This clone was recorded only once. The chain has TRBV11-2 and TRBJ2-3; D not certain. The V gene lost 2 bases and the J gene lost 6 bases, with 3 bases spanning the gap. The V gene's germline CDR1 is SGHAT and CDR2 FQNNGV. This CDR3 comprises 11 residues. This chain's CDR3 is CASSLRDTQYF. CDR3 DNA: TGTGCCAGCAGCTTACGGGATACGCAGTATTTT.

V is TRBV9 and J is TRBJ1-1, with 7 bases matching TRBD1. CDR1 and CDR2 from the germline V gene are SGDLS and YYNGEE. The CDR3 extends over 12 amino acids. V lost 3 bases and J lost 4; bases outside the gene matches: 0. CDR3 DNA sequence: TGTGCCAGCAGCGCAGGGGGCACTGAAGCTTTCTTT. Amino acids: CASSAGGTEAFF.

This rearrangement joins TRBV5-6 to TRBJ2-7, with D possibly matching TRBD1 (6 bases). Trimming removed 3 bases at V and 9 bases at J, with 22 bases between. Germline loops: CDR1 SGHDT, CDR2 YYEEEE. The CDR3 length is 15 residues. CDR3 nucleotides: TGTGCCAGCAGCTCAACCTCCAGGGGTCCCCTAGGGCAGTACTTC. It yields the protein CASSSTSRGPLGQYF. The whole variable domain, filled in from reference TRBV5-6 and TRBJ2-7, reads DAGVTQSPTHLIKTRGQQVTLRCSPKSGHDTVSWYQQALGQGPQFIFQYYEEEERQRGNFPDRFSGHQFPNYSSELNVNALLLGDSALYLCASSSTSRGPLGQYFGPGTRLTVT.

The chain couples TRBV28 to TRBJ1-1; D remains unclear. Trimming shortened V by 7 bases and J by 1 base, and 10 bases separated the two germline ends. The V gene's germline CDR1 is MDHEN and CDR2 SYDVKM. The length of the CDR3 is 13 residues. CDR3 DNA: TGTGCCAGCAAAGCCCGCCGGAACACTGAAGCTTTCTTT. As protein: CASKARRNTEAFF.

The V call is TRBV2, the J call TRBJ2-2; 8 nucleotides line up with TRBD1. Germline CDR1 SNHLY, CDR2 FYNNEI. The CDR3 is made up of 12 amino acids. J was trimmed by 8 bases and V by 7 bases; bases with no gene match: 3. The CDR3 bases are TGTGCCAGCACCTGGGACAGGGGGGAGCTGTTTTTT. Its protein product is CASTWDRGELFF.

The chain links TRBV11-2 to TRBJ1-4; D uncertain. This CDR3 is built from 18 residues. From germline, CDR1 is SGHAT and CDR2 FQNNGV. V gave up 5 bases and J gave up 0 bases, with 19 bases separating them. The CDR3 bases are TGTGCCAGCAGCGCCGGTCTCGAGGCGAGGGCAACTAATGAAAAACTGTTTTTT. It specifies CASSAGLEARATNEKLFF.

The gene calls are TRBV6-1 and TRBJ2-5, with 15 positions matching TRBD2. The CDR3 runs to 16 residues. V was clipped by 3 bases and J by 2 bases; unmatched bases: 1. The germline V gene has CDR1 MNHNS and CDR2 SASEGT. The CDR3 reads CASSDGLAGGQETQYF. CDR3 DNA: TGTGCCAGCAGTGATGGACTAGCGGGGGGGCAAGAGACCCAGTACTTC.

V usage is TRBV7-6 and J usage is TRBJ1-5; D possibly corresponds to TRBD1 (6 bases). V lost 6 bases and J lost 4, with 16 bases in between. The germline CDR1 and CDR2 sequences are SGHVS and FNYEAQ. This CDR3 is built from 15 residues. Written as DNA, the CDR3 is TGTGCCAGCAGTTCCCGACCGGACAGAAATCAGCCCCAGCATTTT. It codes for CASSSRPDRNQPQHF.

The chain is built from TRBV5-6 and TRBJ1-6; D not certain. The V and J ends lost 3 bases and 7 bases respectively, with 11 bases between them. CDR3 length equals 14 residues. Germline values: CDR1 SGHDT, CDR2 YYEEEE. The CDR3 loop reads CASSSFRRNSPLHF. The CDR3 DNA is TGTGCCAGCAGCTCCTTCAGGCGAAATTCACCCCTCCACTTT.

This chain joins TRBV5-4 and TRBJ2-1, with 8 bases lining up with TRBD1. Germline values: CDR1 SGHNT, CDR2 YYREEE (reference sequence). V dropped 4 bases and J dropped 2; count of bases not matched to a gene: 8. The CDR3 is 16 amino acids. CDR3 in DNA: TGTGCCAGCAGCGGGGGACAGGAAAGGACCTACAATGAGCAGTTCTTC. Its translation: CASSGGQERTYNEQFF.

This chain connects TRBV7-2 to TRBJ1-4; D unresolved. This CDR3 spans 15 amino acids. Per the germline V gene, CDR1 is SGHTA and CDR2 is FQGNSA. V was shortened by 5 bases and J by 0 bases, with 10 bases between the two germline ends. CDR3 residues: CASSRRVSTNEKLFF. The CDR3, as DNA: TGTGCCAGCAGCCGTCGTGTCTCAACTAATGAAAAACTGTTTTTT.

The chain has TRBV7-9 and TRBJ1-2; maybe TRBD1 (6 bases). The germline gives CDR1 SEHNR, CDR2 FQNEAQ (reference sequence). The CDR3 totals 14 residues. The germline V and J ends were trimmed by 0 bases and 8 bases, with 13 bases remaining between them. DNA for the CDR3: TGTGCCAGCAGCTTAGCGGGGGCCGCCGGCGGCTACACCTTC. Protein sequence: CASSLAGAAGGYTF.

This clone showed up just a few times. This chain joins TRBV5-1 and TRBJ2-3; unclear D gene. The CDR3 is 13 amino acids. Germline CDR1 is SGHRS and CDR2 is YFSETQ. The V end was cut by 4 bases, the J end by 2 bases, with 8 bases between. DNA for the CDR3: TGCGCCAGCAGCCAGAGGATCACAGATACGCAGTATTTT. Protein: CASSQRITDTQYF.

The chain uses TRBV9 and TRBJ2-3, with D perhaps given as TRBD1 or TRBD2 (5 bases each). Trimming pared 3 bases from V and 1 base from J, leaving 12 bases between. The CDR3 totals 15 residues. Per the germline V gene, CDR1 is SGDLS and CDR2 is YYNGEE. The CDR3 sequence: CASSAELGGTDTQYF. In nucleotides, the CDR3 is TGTGCCAGCAGCGCCGAACTGGGGGGCACAGATACGCAGTATTTT.

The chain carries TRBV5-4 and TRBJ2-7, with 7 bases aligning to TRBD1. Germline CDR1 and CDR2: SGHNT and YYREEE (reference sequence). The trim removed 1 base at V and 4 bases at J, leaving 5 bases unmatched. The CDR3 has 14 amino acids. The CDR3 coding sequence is TGTGCCAGCAGCTTGACCGGACAGGCTTACGAGCAGTACTTC. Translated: CASSLTGQAYEQYF. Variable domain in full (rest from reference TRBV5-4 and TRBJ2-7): ETGVTQSPTHLIKTRGQQVTLRCSSQSGHNTVSWYQQALGQGPQFIFQYYREEENGRGNFPPRFSGLQFPNYSSELNVNALELDDSALYLCASSLTGQAYEQYFGPGTRLTVT.

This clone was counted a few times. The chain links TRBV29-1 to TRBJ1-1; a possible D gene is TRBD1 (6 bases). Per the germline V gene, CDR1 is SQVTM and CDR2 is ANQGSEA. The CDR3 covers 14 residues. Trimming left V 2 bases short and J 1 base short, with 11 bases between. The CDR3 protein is CSVELRTANTEAFF. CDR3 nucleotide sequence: TGCAGCGTTGAACTCAGGACAGCGAACACTGAAGCTTTCTTT. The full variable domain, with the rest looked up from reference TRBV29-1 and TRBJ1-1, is SAVISQKPSRDICQRGTSLTIQCQVDSQVTMMFWYRQQPGQSLTLIATANQGSEATYESGFVIDKFPISRPNLTFSTLTVSNMSPEDSSIYLCSVELRTANTEAFFGQGTRLTVV.

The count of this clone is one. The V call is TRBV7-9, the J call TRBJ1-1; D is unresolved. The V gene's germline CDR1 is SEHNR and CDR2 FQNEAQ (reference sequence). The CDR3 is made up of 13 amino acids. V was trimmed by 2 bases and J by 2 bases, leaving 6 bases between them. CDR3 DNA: TGTGCCAGCAGCTTAACCCAAAACACTGAAGCTTTCTTT. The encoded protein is CASSLTQNTEAFF.